The T cell receptor (beta chain) under discussion was sequenced for a study of cytomegalovirus exposure and HLA in healthy donors. Overall study context: Previous work identified roughly 120 million unique TCR beta sequences from about 200 million T cells.

Study-level points and caveats: Later work found that TCR association rates differed between HLA loci; DRB1 had the most and HLA-C the fewest. Further analysis was carried out later, and it showed several of the most significant clusters appearing linked to common viral pathogens. At a 0.05 false discovery rate, a later analysis found around 15,000 TCR beta sequences to be associated with HLA alleles.

13 Jbeta primers and 60 Vbeta primers were used for the PCR. Clones were sequenced by immunoSEQ multiplex PCR, and TCRdb holds only the in-frame ones, with some missing. The repertoire has roughly 290,000 clones, 75% to 90% of them found once; the top ten carry around 0.33%. This clone was seen a single time. Its antigen is unidentified. This CDR3 has 15 residues. Per the germline V gene, CDR1 is SGHVS and CDR2 is FNYEAQ. Deletions cut 1 base from V and 0 bases from J, with 7 bases between. This chain uses TRBV7-6 with TRBJ2-1; no definite D call. This receptor was taken from a girl under 10 years old in good health and CMV-seronegative. The sample consisted of PBMCs. CDR3 nucleotide sequence: TGTGCCAGCAGCTTAGGTGTCAGCTCCTACAATGAGCAGTTCTTC. As protein: CASSLGVSSYNEQFF.